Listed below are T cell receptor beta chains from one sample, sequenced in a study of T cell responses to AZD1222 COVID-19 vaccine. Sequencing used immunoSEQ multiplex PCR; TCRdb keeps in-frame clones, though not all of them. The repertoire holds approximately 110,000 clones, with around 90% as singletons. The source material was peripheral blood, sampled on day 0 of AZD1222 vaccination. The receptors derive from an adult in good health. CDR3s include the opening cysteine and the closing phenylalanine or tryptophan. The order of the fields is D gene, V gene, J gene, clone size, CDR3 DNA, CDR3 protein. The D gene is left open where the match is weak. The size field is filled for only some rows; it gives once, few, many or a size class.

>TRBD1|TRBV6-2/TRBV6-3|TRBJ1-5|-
TGTGCCAGCAGTTCGACAGGGACGAATCAGCCCCAGCATTTT
CASSSTGTNQPQHF
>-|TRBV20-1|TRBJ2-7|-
TGCAGTGCTAGGTTAGCAAACGAGCAGTACTTC
CSARLANEQYF
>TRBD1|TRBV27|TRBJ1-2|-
TGTGCCAGCACCAGGACAGGGGCCGATGGCTACACCTTC
CASTRTGADGYTF
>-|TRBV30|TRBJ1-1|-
TGTGCCTGGAGTCTCCTCATAGGGGGAAACACTGAAGCTTTCTTT
CAWSLLIGGNTEAFF
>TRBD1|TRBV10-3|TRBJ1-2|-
TGTGCCATCAGTGAGAATGGACAGGTTAATGGCTACACCTTC
CAISENGQVNGYTF
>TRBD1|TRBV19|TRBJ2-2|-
TGTGCCAGTAGTATCGACAGGGGGATTTTAAGTTATGACACCGGGGAGCTGTTTTTT
CASSIDRGILSYDTGELFF
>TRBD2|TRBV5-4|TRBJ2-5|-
TGTGCCAGCAGCGGGAGCGGGAGGGCTCGGGAGACCCAGTACTTC
CASSGSGRARETQYF
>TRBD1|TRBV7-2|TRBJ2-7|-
TGTGCCAGCAGCGCCGGGACAGGCTACGAGCAGTACTTC
CASSAGTGYEQYF
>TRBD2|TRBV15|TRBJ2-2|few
TGTGCCACCAGCGTGCGGCCCGATAGCGGGGGCCGCGGGGAGCTGTTTTTT
CATSVRPDSGGRGELFF
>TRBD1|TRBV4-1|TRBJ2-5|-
TGCGCCAGCAGCCAACCGGGACAGCAAGAGACCCAGTACTTC
CASSQPGQQETQYF
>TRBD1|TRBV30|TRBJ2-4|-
TGTGCCTGGAGTCTCACCGGGACAGGGGGCAACATTCAGTACTTC
CAWSLTGTGGNIQYF
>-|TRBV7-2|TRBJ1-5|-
TGTGCCAGCAGCTTTACAGATTCAAGCAATCAGCCCCAGCATTTT
CASSFTDSSNQPQHF
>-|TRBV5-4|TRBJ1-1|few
TGTGCCAGCAGCTCCGGGCCTCAGGCGCCGGATCGCACTGAAGCTTTCTTT
CASSSGPQAPDRTEAFF
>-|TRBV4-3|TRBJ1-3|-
TGCGCCAGCAGCCTGGCCATGGACCCTGGAAACACCATATATTTT
CASSLAMDPGNTIYF
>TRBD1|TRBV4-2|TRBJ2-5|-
TGTGCCAGCAGCCAAGGGGAACAGGGGATCCCCCACTTC
CASSQGEQGIPHF
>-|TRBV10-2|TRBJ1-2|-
TGCGCCAGCAGTGCAACCGCCGATAACTATGGCTACACCTTC
CASSATADNYGYTF
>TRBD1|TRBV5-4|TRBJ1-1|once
TGTGCCAGCAGCTTATATCGGACAGGGAACACTGAAGCTTTCTTT
CASSLYRTGNTEAFF
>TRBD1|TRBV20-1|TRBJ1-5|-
TGCAGTGCTAGTGAGGGGGCGAGCGGATATAGCAATCAGCCCCAGCATTTT
CSASEGASGYSNQPQHF
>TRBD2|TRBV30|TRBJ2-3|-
TGTGCCTGGAGCGGTAGCGGGAGGGCCCCTAGCACAGATACGCAGTATTTT
CAWSGSGRAPSTDTQYF
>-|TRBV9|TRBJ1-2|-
TGTGCCAGCAGCGTAGGGGTATCGACCGGACACAATGGCTACACCTTC
CASSVGVSTGHNGYTF
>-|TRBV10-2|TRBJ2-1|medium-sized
TGCGCCAGCAGTGAGTCCTTGTGGGGGGCCCGGGTCAATGAGCAGTTCTTC
CASSESLWGARVNEQFF
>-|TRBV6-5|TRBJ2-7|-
TGTGCCAGCAGTTTGGACCTTCCCTACGAGCAGTACTTC
CASSLDLPYEQYF
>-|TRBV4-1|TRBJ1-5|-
TGCGCCAGCAGTCGCGGGGGGCAGTATAGCAATCAGCCCCAGCATTTT
CASSRGGQYSNQPQHF
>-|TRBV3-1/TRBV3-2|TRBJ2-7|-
TGTGCCAGCAGCCAAGGTAGGGGGAGGGCCGTCTACGAGCAGTACTTC
CASSQGRGRAVYEQYF
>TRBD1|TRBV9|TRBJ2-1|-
TGTGCCAGCAGCGGGCGACAGGGGACCTACAATGAGCAGTTCTTC
CASSGRQGTYNEQFF
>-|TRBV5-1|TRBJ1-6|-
TGCGCCAGCAAGGAGGAGAATAATTCACCCCTCCACTTT
CASKEENNSPLHF
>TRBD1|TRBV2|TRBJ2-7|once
TGTGCCAGCAGTGTGACAGGGGGGATCTACGAGCAGTACTTC
CASSVTGGIYEQYF
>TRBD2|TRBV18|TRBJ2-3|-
TGTGCCAGCTCACCGACTAGCGGCGGTATGACAGATACGCAGTATTTT
CASSPTSGGMTDTQYF